This T cell receptor beta chain came from a study of CXCR3-negative and CXCR3-positive naive CD8 T cells. This CDR3 has 13 amino acids. CDR1 and CDR2 (germline): LNHDA, SQIVND (reference sequence). The TRB cDNA libraries were prepared by 5' RACE with UMI labels. TCRdb reprocessed the 5' RACE reads, keeping one entry per CDR3 protein, no DNA. The sample's table shows roughly 61,000 distinct CDR3 sequences. General observations from the study: Naive cells that were CXCR3-positive had more hydrophobic TRB CDR3s (compared with CXCR3-negative naive cells).

Remarks on this clonotype: As yet, its antigen is unknown.

Naive CD8+ T cells were CD45RO-CCR7+CD27+CD95-. This TCR derives from a human donor in good health. Some clones in this sample may be carry-over from other donors' samples. Sequencing was done on a sample of naive CXCR3+ CD8+ T cells from blood. Subset of the sample: CD45RO-CCR7+CD27+CD95- naive CD8+ T cells expressing CXCR3 (TNR3+). The rearrangement uses TRBV19 and TRBJ2-5; the TCRdb call, TRBD1, lacks DNA for checking. The CDR3 protein is CATRAGGGETQYF. The full variable domain, completed using reference TRBV19 and TRBJ2-5, is DGGITQSPKYLFRKEGQNVTLSCEQNLNHDAMYWYRQDPGQGLRLIYYSQIVNDFQKGDIAEGYSVSREKKESFPLTVTSAQKNPTAFYLCATRAGGGETQYFGPGTRLLVL.